This T cell receptor (beta chain) was profiled in a study of chemoradiotherapy in HPV16-positive cancers. Study context: A couple of HPV16-positive patients' cells yielded candidate HPV-specific clones and common motifs. Study findings and constraints: Functional assays defining HPV-specific T cells used only a couple of HPV16-positive patients. HPV-responsive T-cell expansion during chemoradiotherapy was linked to improved recurrence-free survival in HPV16-positive patients.

Repertoires were sampled repeatedly during chemoradiotherapy. On this clone itself: Its target is unknown.

Profiling relied on immunoSEQ multiplex PCR, and the TCRdb table lists in-frame clones only, not all of them. The table lists under 20,000 clones, more than 75% of them singletons, with about 3.5% in the top ten. Per the germline V gene, CDR1 is SGHNT and CDR2 is YENEEA. CDR3 length equals 13 residues. The V end lost 2 bases, the J end lost 4 bases, and 8 bases lay between the germline ends. The clonotype was recovered from a human donor with HPV-associated anogenital cancer. Sample: blood, taken from a patient who underwent chemoradiotherapy. The rearrangement joins TRBV11-3 to TRBJ2-5, with D uncertain. In nucleotides, the CDR3 is TGTGCCAGCAGCTTAATCAATGGAGAGACCCAGTACTTC. Protein sequence: CASSLINGETQYF.